This T cell receptor (beta chain) is drawn from a study of shared clonotypes between healthy human individuals. Libraries were prepared by immunoSEQ multiplex PCR; TCRdb keeps only in-frame clonotypes and omits some of them. The sample lists roughly 480,000 clones, approximately 79% occurring once. The CDR3 contains 17 residues. The V gene lost 0 bases and the J gene lost 2 bases, with 17 bases spanning the gap. Germline CDR1 and CDR2: GTSNPN and SVGIG (reference sequence). The chain employs TRBV30 and TRBJ2-4; a possible D gene is TRBD2 (5 bases). The sequencing input was PBMCs. This receptor was taken from a woman aged 40 to 49 in good health. Some clones in this sample may be carry-over from other donors' samples. CDR3 amino acids: CAWSVLVTSGSKNIQYF. CDR3 coding DNA: TGTGCCTGGAGTGTACTTGTGACTTCGGGGTCCAAAAACATTCAGTACTTC.